This TCR beta chain came from a study of T cell repertoires in cytomegalovirus infection. As for this clonotype: The antigen remains unidentified.

Germline V gene lookup returns CDR1 ENHRY and CDR2 SYGVKD. Trimming removed 4 bases from V and 4 bases from J; junction bases left unmatched: 7. The CDR3 is 16 amino acids. Study observations and caveats: Ex vivo responses were dominated by HLA-C-restricted CMV-specific TCR beta clonotypes. Identification of carriers of CMV plus the relevant HLA was achieved through cumulative public TCR beta family frequency.

TCRdb analysed the reads with MiXCR anew, one entry per CDR3 protein. The table has about 25,000 distinct CDR3 sequences, about 23% seen once. The receptor comes from a human donor in good health (CMV status not recorded). Some clones in this sample may be carry-over from other donors' samples. Sequences were derived from CD8+ T cells from cultured PBMCs, sampled from culture after CMV antigen stimulation. V and J are TRBV10-3 and TRBJ2-2; 9 positions match TRBD1. CDR3 sequence: CAISGPRQGVTGELFF. DNA of the CDR3: TGTGCCATCAGTGGGCCTAGACAGGGGGTCACCGGGGAGCTGTTTTTT.